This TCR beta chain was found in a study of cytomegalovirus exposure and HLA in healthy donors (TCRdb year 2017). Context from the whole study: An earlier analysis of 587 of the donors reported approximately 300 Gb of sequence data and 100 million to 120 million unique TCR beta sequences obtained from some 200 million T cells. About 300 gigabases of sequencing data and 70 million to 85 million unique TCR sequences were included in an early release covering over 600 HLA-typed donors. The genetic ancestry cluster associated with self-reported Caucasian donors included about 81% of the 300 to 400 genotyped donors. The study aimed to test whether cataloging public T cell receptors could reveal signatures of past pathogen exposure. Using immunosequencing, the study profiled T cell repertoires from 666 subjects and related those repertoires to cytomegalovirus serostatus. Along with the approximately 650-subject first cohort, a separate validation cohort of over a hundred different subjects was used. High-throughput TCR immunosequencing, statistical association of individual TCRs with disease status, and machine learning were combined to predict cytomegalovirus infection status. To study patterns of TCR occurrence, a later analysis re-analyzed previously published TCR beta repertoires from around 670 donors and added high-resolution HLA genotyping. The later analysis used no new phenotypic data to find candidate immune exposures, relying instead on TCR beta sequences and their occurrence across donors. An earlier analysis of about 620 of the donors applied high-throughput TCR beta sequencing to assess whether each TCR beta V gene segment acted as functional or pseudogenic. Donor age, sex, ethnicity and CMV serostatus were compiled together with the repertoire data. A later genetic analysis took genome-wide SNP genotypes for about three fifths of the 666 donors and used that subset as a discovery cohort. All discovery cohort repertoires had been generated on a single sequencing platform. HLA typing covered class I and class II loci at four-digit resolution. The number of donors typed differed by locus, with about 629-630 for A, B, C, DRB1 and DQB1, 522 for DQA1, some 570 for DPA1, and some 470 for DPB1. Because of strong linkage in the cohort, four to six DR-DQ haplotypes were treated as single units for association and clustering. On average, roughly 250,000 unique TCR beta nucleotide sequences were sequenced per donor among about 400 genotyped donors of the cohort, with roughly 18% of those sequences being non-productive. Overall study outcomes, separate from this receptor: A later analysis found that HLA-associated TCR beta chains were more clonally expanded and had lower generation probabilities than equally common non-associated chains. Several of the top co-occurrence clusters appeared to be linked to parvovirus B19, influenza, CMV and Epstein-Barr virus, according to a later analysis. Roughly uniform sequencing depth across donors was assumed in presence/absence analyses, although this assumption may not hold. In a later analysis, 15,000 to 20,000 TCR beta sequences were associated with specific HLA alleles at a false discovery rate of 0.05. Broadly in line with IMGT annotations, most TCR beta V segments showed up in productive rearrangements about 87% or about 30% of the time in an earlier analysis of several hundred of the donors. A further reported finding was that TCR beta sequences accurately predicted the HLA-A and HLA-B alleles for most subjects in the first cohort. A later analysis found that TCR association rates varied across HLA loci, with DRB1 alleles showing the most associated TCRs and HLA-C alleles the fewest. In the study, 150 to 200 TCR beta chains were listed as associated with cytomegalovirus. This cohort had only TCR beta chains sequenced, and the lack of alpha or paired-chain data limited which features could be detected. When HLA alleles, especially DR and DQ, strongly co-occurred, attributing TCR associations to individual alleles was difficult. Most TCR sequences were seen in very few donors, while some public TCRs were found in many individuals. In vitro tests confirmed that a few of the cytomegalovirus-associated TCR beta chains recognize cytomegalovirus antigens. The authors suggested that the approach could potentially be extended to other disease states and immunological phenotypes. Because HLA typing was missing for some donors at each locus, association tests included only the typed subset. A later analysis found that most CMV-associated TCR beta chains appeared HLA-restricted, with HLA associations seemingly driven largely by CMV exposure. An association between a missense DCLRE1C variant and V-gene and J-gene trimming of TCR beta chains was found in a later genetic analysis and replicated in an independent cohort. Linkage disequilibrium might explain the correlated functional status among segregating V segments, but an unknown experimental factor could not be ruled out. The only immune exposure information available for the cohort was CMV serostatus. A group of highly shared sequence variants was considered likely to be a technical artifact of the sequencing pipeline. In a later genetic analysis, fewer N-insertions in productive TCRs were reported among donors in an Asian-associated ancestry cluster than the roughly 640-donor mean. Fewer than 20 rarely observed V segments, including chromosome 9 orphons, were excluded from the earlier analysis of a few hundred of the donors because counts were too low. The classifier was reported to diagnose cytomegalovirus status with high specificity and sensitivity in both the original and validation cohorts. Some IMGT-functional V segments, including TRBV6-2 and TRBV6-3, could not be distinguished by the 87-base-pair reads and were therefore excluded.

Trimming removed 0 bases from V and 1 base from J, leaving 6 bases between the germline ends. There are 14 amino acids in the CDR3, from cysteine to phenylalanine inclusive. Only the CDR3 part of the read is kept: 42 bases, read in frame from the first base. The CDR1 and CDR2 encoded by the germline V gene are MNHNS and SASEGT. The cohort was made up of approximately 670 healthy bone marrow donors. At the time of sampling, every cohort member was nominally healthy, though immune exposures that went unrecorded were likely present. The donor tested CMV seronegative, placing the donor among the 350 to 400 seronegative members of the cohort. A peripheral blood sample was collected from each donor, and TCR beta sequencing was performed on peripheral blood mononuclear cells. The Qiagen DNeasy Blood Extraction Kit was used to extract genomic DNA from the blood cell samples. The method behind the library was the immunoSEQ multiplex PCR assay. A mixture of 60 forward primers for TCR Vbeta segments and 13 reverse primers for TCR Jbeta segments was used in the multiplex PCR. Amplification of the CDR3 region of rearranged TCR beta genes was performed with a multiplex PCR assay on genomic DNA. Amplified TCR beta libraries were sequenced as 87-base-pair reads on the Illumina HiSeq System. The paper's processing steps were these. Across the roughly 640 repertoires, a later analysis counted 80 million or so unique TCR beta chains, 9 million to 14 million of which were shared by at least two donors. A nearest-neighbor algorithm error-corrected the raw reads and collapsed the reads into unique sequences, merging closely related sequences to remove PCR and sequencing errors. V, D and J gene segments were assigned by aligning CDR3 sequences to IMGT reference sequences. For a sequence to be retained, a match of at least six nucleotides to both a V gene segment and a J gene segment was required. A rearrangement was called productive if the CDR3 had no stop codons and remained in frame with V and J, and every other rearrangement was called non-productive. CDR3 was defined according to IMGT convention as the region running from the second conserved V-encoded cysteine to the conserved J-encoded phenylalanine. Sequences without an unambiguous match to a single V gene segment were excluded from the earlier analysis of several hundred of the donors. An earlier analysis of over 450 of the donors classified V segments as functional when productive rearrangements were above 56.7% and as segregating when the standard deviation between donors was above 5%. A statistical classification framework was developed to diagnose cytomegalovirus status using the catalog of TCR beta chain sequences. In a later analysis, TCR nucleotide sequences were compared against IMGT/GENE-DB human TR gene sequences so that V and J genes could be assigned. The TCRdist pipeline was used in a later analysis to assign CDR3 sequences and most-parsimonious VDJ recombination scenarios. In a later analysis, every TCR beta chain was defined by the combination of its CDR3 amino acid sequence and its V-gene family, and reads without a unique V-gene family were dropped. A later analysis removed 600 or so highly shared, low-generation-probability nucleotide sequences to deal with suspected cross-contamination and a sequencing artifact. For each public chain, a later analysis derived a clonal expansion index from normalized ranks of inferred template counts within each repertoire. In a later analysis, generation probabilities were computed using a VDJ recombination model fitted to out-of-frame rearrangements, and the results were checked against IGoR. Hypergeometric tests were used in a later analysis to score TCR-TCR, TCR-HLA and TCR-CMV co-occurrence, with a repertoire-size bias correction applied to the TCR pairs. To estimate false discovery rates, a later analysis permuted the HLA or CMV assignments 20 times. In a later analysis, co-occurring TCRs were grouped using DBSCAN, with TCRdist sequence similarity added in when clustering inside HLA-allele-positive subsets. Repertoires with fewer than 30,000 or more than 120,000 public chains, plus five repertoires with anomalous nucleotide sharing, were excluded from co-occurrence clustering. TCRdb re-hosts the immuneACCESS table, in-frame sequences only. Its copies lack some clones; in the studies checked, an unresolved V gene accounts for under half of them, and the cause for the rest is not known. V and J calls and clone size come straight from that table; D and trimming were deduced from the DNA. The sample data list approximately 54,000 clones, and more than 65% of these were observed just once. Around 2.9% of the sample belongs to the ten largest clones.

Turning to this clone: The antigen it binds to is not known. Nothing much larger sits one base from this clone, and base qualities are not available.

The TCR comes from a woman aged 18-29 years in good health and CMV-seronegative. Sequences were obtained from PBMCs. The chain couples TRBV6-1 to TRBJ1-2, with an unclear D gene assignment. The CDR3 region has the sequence CASSEAQDNYGYTF. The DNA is TGTGCCAGCAGTGAAGCGCAGGATAACTATGGCTACACCTTC.